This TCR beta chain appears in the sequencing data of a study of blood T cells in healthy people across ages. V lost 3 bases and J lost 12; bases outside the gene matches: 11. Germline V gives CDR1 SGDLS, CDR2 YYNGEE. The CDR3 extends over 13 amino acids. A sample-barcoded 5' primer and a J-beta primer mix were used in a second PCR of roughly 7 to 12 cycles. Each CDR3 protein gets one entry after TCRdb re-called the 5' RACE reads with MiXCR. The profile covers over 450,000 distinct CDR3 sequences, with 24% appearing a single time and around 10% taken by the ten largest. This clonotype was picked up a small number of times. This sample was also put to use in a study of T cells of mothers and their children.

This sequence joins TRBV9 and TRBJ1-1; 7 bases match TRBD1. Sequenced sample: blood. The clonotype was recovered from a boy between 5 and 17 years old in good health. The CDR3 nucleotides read TGTGCCAGCAGCGGAGGGGGCGCGGGGGATCCTTTCTTT. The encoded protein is CASSGGGAGDPFF.